This T cell receptor (beta chain) came from a study of shared clonotypes between healthy human individuals. Study-level points and caveats: Naive subsets tended to show greater estimated richness than memory subsets.

This CDR3 region has 13 residues. V lost 1 base, J lost 8 bases, and 9 bases lay in between. Germline V lookup: CDR1 SGHNT, CDR2 YENEEA. This clone was recorded once. Its cognate antigen is unknown. Deep was the level used in running the assay. Method: immunoSEQ multiplex PCR; TCRdb's copy keeps in-frame clones and lacks some. The repertoire includes roughly 2,500,000 clones, 93% of them detected once, and roughly 0.39% sits in the top ten. The chain combines TRBV11-3 with TRBJ2-1; D is perhaps TRBD2 (5 bases). The specimen was naive CD4+ T cells from PBMCs. Subset denoted: CD45RA+ positively selected. This clonotype originated in a man between 18 and 35 years old in good health. Some clones in this sample may be carry-over from other donors' samples. This CDR3 is CASSLGGADEQFF. The CDR3 nucleotides read TGTGCCAGCAGCTTAGGTGGAGCGGATGAGCAGTTCTTC.